This record looks at one TCR beta chain sequence and its context. The germline V gene has CDR1 SEHNR and CDR2 FQNEAQ (reference sequence). V was pared by 2 bases and J by 0 bases, with 2 bases of the junction left unmatched. The CDR3 length is 16 residues. Original data processing: The assay estimated nucleated cells by amplifying reference gene primers. The repertoire was sequenced with immunoSEQ multiplex PCR; TCRdb's copy has only in-frame clones and lacks some. Clonal size and the V and J genes are those of that table, whereas D and trimming came from the DNA. The table shows 90,000 or so clones, with 81% occurring only once. This sample was taken from a study of blood T cell repertoires in COVID-19.

The source of this sequence is a man older than 75 with active or convalescent COVID-19. The chain is built from TRBV7-9 and TRBJ2-1; TRBD2 matches at 9 bases. The sequenced sample consisted of peripheral blood. CDR3 nucleotide sequence: TGTGCCAGCAGCTTACGGCGGGGGGGCTCCTACAATGAGCAGTTCTTC. As protein: CASSLRRGGSYNEQFF. Complete variable domain (other parts from reference TRBV7-9 and TRBJ2-1): DTGVSQNPRHKITKRGQNVTFRCDPISEHNRLYWYRQTLGQGPEFLTYFQNEAQLEKSRLLSDRFSAERPKGSFSTLEIQRTEQGDSAMYLCASSLRRGGSYNEQFFGPGTRLTVL.